This is a list of T cell receptor beta chains from one sample in a study of T cell responses to AZD1222 COVID-19 vaccine. The method was immunoSEQ multiplex PCR; TCRdb's version includes in-frame clones alone and lacks a portion of them. The table shows some 47,000 clones, with roughly 87% occurring only once. Sequencing used peripheral blood, obtained 28 days after the second AZD1222 dose. These receptors originate from an adult who received the AZD1222 COVID-19 vaccine. Each CDR3 is given with its conserved first and last residue. Each record gives: J gene, clone size, D gene, V gene, CDR3 DNA, CDR3 protein. A D gene is named only where the DNA matches it firmly. Where a row states a size, it is once, few, many or the class of an expanded clone; other rows omit it.

>TRBJ2-7|NA|NA|TRBV5-1
TGCGCCAGCAGCCCGGCGGGTGCTTACGAGCAGTACTTC
CASSPAGAYEQYF
>TRBJ1-1|NA|TRBD1|TRBV6-1
TGTGCCAGCACTATCACAGGGGCGAACACTGAAGCTTTCTTT
CASTITGANTEAFF
>TRBJ2-4|NA|NA|TRBV19
TGTGCCAGTAGTATTGGGGGGAGAAGAGCCAAAAACATTCAGTACTTC
CASSIGGRRAKNIQYF
>TRBJ1-3|NA|NA|TRBV2
TGTGCCAGCAGTGAAGCCCGGGGGAGAAGCACCATATATTTT
CASSEARGRSTIYF
>TRBJ1-5|NA|NA|TRBV24-1
TGTGCCACCAGTGATGGGCAGGGCCATCAGCCCCAGCATTTT
CATSDGQGHQPQHF
>TRBJ2-2|NA|TRBD2|TRBV6-2/TRBV6-3
TGTGCCAGCAGCCGCACTAGCGGGAGGACCGGGGAGCTGTTTTTT
CASSRTSGRTGELFF
>TRBJ2-3|NA|NA|TRBV11-2
TGTGCCAGCAGCTTAAGGGTTGGGCCAGATACGCAGTATTTT
CASSLRVGPDTQYF
>TRBJ1-4|NA|NA|TRBV27
TGTGCCAGCAGTCCCCAGGGAGGTGGTGAAAAACTGTTTTTT
CASSPQGGGEKLFF
>TRBJ1-2|NA|NA|TRBV19
TGTGCCAGTAGTATCGATGGACGGGAGGCAGGTGGCTACACCTTC
CASSIDGREAGGYTF
>TRBJ1-1|NA|NA|TRBV29-1
TGCAGCGTTGAAGGACGGATGAACACTGAAGCTTTCTTT
CSVEGRMNTEAFF
>TRBJ2-7|NA|NA|TRBV14
TGTGCCAGCAGCCAAGATCCGGCAGGGTTCTCGGAGCAGTACTTC
CASSQDPAGFSEQYF
>TRBJ2-7|NA|NA|TRBV19
TGTGCCAGTAGACGGACAGGCGGGGACGAGCAGTACTTC
CASRRTGGDEQYF
>TRBJ2-4|NA|NA|TRBV3-1/TRBV3-2
TGTGCCAGCAGCCAATATACAGAACTAGCCAAAAACATTCAGTACTTC
CASSQYTELAKNIQYF
>TRBJ1-1|NA|NA|TRBV30
TGTGCCTGGAGTGGAAATTTACAGGCGAACACTGAAGCTTTCTTT
CAWSGNLQANTEAFF
>TRBJ2-1|NA|NA|TRBV11-2
TGTGCCAGCAGCTTAGGGCTAGCTTCCAATGAGCAGTTCTTC
CASSLGLASNEQFF
>TRBJ2-2|NA|TRBD2|TRBV11-2
TGTGCCAGCAGCCCCCGACTAGCGGGAGGCGCGAACACCGGGGAGCTGTTTTTT
CASSPRLAGGANTGELFF
>TRBJ2-7|NA|NA|TRBV1
TGCACCAGCAGCCAATTTTATTGTACCTACGAGCAGTACTTC
CTSSQFYCTYEQYF
>TRBJ1-4|NA|NA|TRBV5-6
TGTGCCAGCAGCTCCAACGCGGGTGGTGATGAAAAACTGTTTTTT
CASSSNAGGDEKLFF
>TRBJ2-3|NA|NA|TRBV27
TGTGCCAGCAGTTCCCAGAGGCGGGTGGGCACAGATACGCAGTATTTT
CASSSQRRVGTDTQYF
>TRBJ2-3|once|NA|TRBV7-9
TGTGCCAGCAGCTTAGCGGGAAGCACAGATACGCAGTATTTT
CASSLAGSTDTQYF
>TRBJ2-1|NA|NA|TRBV7-2
TGTGCCAGCAGCACCGGACCGGAGCGCCACAATGAGCAGTTCTTC
CASSTGPERHNEQFF
>TRBJ1-5|once|NA|TRBV6-5
TGTGCCAGCAGTTACTCGAAGGTTAGCAATCAGCCCCAGCATTTT
CASSYSKVSNQPQHF
>TRBJ2-7|NA|NA|TRBV9
TGTGCCAGCAGCGTAGTAGGGGGAGCCCACGAGCAGTACTTC
CASSVVGGAHEQYF
>TRBJ2-7|NA|NA|TRBV6-5
TGTGCCACCTCTCTGGGGGCGGTTTCCCGCGAGCAGTACTTC
CATSLGAVSREQYF
>TRBJ1-1|NA|NA|TRBV19
TGTGCCAGTAGTATGGGGGGTGGTTTCGCTGAAGCTTTCTTT
CASSMGGGFAEAFF
>TRBJ1-1|NA|NA|TRBV2
TGTGCCAGCACCACAGGGTGGAACACTGAAGCTTTCTTT
CASTTGWNTEAFF